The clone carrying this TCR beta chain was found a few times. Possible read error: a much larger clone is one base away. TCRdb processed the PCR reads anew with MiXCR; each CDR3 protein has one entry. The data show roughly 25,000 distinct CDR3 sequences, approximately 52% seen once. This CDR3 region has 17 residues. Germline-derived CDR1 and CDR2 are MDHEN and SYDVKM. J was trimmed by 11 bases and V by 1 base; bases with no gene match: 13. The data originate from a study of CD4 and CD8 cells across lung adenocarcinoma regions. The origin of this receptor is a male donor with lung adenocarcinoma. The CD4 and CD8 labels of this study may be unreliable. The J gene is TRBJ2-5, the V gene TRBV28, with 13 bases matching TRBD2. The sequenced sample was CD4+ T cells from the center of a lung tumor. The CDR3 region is CASSLSGLAGLYNEQYF. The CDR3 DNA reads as TGTGCCAGCAGTTTATCGGGACTAGCGGGACTCTACAATGAGCAGTACTTC. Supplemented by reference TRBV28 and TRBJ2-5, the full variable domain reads DVKVTQSSRYLVKRTGEKVFLECVQDMDHENMFWYRQDPGLGLRLIYFSYDVKMKEKGDIPEGYSVSREKKERFSLILESASTNQTSMYLCASSLSGLAGLYNEQYFGPGTRLLVL.